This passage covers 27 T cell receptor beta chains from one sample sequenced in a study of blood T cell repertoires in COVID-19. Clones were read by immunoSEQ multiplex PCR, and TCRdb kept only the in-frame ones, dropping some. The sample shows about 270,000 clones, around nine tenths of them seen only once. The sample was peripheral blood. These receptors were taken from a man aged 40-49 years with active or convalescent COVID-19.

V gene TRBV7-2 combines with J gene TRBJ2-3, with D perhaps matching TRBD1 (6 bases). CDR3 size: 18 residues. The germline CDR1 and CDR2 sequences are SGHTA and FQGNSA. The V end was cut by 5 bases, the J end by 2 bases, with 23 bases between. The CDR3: CASSHPDTGQPDTDTQYF. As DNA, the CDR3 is TGTGCCAGCAGCCATCCCGATACCGGACAGCCGGACACAGATACGCAGTATTTT.

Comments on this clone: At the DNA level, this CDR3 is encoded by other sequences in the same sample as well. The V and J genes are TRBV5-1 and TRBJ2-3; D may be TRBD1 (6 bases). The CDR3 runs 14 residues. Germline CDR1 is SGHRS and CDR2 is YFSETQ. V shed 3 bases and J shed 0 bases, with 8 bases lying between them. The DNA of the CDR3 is TGCGCCAGCAGCTCGGGACAAAGCACAGATACGCAGTATTTT. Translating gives CASSSGQSTDTQYF.

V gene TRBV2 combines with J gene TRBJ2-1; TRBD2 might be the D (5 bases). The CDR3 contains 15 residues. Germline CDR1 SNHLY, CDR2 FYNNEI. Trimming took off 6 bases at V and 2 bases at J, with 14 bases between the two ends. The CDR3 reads CASRDISGPYNEQFF. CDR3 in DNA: TGTGCCAGCAGAGATATAAGCGGCCCCTACAATGAGCAGTTCTTC. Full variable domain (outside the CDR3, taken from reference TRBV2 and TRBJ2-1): EPEVTQTPSHQVTQMGQEVILRCVPISNHLYFYWYRQILGQKVEFLVSFYNNEISEKSEIFDDQFSVERPDGSNFTLKIRSTKLEDSAMYFCASRDISGPYNEQFFGPGTRLTVL.

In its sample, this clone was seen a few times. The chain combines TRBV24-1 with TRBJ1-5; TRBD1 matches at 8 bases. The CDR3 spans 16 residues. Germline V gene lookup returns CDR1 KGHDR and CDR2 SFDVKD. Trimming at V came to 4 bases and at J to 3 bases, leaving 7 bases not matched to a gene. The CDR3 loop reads CATSDPGQGVNQPQHF. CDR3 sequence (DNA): TGTGCCACCAGTGACCCCGGACAGGGAGTCAATCAGCCCCAGCATTTT.

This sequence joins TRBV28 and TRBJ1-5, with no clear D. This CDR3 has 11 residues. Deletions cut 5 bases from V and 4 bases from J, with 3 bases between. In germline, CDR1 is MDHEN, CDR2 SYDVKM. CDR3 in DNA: TGTGCCAGCAGTCGTAATCAGCCCCAGCATTTT. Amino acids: CASSRNQPQHF.

The CDR3 DNA is TGTGCCAGCAGCCGGGACAGGGTCTCTGGGGCCAACGTCCTGACTTTC. Protein product: CASSRDRVSGANVLTF. The chain recombines TRBV7-6 with TRBJ2-6; the match to TRBD1 covers 9 bases. CDR3 length: 16 amino acids. Per germline, CDR1 SGHVS and CDR2 FNYEAQ. J gave up 0 bases and V 5 bases, and 2 bases lay outside the gene matches.

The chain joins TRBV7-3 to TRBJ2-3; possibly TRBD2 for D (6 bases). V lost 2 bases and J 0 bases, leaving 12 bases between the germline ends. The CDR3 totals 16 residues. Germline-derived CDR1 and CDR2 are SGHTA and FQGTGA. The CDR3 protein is CASSLVGGASTDTQYF. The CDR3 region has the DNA TGTGCCAGCAGCTTAGTAGGCGGGGCGAGCACAGATACGCAGTATTTT.

Here the CDR3 reads CASSARTGETQYF. The CDR3 bases are TGTGCCAGCAGCGCAAGGACAGGAGAGACCCAGTACTTC. V usage is TRBV9 and J usage is TRBJ2-5; 7 bases are a match to TRBD1. CDR1 is SGDLS and CDR2 is YYNGEE in the germline V gene. The CDR3 covers 13 residues. After removal of 3 bases from V and 4 bases from J, the junction contained 3 bases not matched to a gene.

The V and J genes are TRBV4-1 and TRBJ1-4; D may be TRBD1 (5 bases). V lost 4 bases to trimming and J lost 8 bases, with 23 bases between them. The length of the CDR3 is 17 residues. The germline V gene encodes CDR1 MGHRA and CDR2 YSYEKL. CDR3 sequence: CASSPVSRAWAGEKLFF. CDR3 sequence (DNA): TGCGCCAGCAGCCCCGTTAGCAGGGCTTGGGCGGGGGAAAAACTGTTTTTT.

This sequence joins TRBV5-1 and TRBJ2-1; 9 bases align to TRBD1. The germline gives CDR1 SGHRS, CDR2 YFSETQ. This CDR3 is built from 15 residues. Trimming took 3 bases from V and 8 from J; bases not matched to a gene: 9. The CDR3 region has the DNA TGCGCCAGCAGCTCGACCGGGACAGGGAACGATGAGCAGTTCTTC. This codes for CASSSTGTGNDEQFF.

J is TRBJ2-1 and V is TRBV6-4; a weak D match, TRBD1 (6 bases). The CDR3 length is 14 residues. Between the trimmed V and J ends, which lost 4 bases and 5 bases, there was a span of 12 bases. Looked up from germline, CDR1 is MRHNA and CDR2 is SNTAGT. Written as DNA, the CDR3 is TGTGCCAGCAGTGTCACCGGGACAAACAATGAGCAGTTCTTC. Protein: CASSVTGTNNEQFF.

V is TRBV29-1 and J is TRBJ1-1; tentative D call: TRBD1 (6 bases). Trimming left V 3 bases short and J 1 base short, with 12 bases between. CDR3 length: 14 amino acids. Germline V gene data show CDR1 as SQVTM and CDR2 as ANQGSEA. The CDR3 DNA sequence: TGCAGCGTTGAGACAACGACAGGGAACACTGAAGCTTTCTTT. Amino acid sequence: CSVETTTGNTEAFF.

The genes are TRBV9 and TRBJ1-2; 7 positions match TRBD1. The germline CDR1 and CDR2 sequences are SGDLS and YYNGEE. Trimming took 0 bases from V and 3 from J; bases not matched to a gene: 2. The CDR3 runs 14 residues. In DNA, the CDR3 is TGTGCCAGCAGCGTAGCGGGGACAGACTATGGCTACACCTTC. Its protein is CASSVAGTDYGYTF.

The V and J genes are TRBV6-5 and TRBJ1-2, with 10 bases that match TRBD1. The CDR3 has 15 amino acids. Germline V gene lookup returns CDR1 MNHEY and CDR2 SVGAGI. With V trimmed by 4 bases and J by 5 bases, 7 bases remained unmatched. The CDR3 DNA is TGTGCCAGCAGTTCTTTTCCGGGACAGGGGTATGGCTACACCTTC. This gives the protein CASSSFPGQGYGYTF.

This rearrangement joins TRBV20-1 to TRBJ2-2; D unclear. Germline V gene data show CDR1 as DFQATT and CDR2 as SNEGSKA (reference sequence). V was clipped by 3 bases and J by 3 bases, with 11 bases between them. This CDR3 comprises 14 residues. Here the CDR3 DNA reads TGCAGTGCTAGTCCCACAGCACACACCGGGGAGCTGTTTTTT. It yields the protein CSASPTAHTGELFF.

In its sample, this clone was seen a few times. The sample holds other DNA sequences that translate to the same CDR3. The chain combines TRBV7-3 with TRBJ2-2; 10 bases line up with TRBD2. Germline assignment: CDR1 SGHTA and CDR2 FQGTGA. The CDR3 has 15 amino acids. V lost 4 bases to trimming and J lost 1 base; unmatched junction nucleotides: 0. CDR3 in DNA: TGTGCCAGCAGCTCTAGCGGGAGGAACACCGGGGAGCTGTTTTTT. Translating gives CASSSSGRNTGELFF.

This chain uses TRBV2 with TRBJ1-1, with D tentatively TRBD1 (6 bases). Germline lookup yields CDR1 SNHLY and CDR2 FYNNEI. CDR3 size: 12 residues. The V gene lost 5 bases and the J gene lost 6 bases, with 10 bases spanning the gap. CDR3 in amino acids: CASSQEGAEAFF. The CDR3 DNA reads TGTGCCAGCAGTCAAGAGGGGGCTGAAGCTTTCTTT.

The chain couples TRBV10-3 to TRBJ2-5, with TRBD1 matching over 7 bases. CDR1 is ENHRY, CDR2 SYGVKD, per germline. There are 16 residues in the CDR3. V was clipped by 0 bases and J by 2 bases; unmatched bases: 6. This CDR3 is CAISESKQGIQETQYF. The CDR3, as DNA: TGTGCCATCAGTGAGTCGAAACAGGGGATACAAGAGACCCAGTACTTC.

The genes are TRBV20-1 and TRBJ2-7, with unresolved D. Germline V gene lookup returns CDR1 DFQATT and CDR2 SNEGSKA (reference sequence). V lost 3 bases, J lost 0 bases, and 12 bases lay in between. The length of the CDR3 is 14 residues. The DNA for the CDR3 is TGCAGTGCTAGTCGTGGGCAGGTCTCCTACGAGCAGTACTTC. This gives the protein CSASRGQVSYEQYF.

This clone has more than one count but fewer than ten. The CDR3 loop is CASSVESGPGNSPLHF. DNA for the CDR3: TGTGCCAGCAGCGTAGAATCAGGGCCGGGTAATTCACCCCTCCACTTT. The chain carries TRBV9 and TRBJ1-6, with D tentatively TRBD1 (5 bases). This CDR3 has 16 amino acids. The germline gives CDR1 SGDLS, CDR2 YYNGEE. The V end lost 0 bases, the J end lost 6 bases, and 13 bases lay between the germline ends.

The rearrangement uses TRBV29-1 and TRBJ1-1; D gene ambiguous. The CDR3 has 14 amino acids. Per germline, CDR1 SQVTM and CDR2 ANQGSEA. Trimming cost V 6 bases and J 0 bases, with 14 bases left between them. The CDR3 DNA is TGCAGCGTCCTTCTTACCACTATGAACACTGAAGCTTTCTTT. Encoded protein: CSVLLTTMNTEAFF.

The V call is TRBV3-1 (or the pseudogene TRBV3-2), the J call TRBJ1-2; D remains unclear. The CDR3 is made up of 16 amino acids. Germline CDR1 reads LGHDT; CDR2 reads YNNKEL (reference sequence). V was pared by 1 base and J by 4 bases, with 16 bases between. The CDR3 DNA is TGTGCCAGCAGCCAAGCCCCCCCTCCGCGGGCCTATGGCTACACCTTC. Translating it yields CASSQAPPPRAYGYTF.

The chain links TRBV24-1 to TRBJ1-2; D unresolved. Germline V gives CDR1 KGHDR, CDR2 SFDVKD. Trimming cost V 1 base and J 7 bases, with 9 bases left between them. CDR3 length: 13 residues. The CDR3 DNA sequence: TGTGCCACCAGTGATTTCCCCTGGAGTGGCTACACCTTC. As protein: CATSDFPWSGYTF.

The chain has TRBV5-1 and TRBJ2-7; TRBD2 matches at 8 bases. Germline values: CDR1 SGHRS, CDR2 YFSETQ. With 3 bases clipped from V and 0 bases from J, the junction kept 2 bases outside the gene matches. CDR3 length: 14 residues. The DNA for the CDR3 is TGCGCCAGCAGCTCCGGGACTAGCTCCTACGAGCAGTACTTC. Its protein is CASSSGTSSYEQYF.

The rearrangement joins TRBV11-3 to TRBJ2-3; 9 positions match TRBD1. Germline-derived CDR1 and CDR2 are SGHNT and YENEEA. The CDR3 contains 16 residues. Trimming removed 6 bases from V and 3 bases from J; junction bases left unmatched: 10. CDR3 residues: CASSLNGQGPTDTQYF. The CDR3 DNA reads TGTGCCAGCAGTTTAAATGGACAGGGGCCTACAGATACGCAGTATTTT.

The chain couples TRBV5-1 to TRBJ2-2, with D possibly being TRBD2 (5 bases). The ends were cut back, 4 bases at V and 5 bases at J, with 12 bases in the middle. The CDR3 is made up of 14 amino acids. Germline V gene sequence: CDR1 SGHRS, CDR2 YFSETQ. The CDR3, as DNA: TGCGCCAGCAGCCCGGGGTGGGGAACCGGGGAGCTGTTTTTT. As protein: CASSPGWGTGELFF.

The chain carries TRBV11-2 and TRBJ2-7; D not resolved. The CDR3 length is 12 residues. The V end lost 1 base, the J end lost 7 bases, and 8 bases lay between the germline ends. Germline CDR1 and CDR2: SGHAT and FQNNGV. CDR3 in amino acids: CASSLGGEEQYF. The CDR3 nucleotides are TGTGCCAGCAGCTTAGGTGGAGAGGAGCAGTACTTC.